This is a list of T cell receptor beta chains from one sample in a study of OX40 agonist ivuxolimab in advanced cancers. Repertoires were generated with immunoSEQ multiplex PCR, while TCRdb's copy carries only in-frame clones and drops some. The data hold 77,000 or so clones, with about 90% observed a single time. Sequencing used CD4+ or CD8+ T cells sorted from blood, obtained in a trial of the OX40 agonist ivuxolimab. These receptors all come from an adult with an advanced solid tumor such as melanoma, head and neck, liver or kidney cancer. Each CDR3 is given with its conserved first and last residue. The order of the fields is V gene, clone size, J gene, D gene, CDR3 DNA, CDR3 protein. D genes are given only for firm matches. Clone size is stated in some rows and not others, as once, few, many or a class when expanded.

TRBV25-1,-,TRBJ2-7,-,TGTGCCAGCAAGCCTGACGGTCAAAAGGAGCAGTACTTC,CASKPDGQKEQYF
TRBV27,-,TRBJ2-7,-,TGTGCCAGCAGTTTAAGCCCGGGGGTAAGGGAGTACTTC,CASSLSPGVREYF
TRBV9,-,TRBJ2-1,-,TGTGCCAGCAGCGTAGGTGGACTTCTGAACAATGAGCAGTTCTTC,CASSVGGLLNNEQFF
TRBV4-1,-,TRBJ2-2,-,TGCGCCAGCAGCCTGCTGGGGGCCGGCGACACCGGGGAGCTGTTTTTT,CASSLLGAGDTGELFF
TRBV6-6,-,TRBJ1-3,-,TGTGCCAGCAGTTACTCCGAGAACACCATATATTTT,CASSYSENTIYF
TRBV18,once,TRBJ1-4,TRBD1,TGTGCCAGCTCTCTTGACAGGGGTAATGAAAAACTGTTTTTT,CASSLDRGNEKLFF
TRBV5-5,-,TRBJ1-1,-,TGTGCCAGCAGCTTGGGCTTAGACTACACTGAAGCTTTCTTT,CASSLGLDYTEAFF
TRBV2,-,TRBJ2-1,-,TGTGCCAGCAGGCTCGACAGGTTGGGTGAGCAGTTCTTC,CASRLDRLGEQFF
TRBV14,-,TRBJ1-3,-,TGTGCCAGCAGCCAAGGGCAGTACTCTGGAAACACCATATATTTT,CASSQGQYSGNTIYF
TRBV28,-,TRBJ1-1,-,TGTGCCAGCAGTTTATCCCCCCCCGGGGAAGCTTTCTTT,CASSLSPPGEAFF
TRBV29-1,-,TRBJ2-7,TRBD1,TGCAGCGCGACCGGGACAGCCTCCTACGAGCAGTACTTC,CSATGTASYEQYF
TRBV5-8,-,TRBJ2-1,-,TGTGCCAGCAGATCCGGGATCCCCTACAATGAGCAGTTCTTC,CASRSGIPYNEQFF
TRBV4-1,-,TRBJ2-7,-,TGCGCCAGCAGCCAAGAGGGGACTCTACTTCCCTACGAGCAGTACTTC,CASSQEGTLLPYEQYF
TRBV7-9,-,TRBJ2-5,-,TGTGCCAGCAGCCCAGGGGGCGGGGGGCCAAAAAGGGAGACCCAGTACTTC,CASSPGGGGPKRETQYF
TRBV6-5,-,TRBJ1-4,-,TGTGCCAGCAGTTACCACGGGTATTTAGGAGAAAAACTGTTTTTT,CASSYHGYLGEKLFF
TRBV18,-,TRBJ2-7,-,TGTGCCAGCTCATCAGGTATCGGATACGGATACGAGCAGTACTTC,CASSSGIGYGYEQYF
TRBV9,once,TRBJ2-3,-,TGTGCCAGCAGCGTATCCGGACAGATGATGAGCACAGATACGCAGTATTTT,CASSVSGQMMSTDTQYF
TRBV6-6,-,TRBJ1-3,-,TGTGCCAGCAGTTACGGAGGGGACTCTGGAAACACCATATATTTT,CASSYGGDSGNTIYF
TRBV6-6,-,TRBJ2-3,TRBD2,TGTGCCGCAGCGGGAGGGACCCTTACCTTCACAGATACGCAGTATTTT,CAAAGGTLTFTDTQYF
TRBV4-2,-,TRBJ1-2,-,TGTGCCAGCAGCCAAGGGGACGGCTATGGCTACACCTTC,CASSQGDGYGYTF
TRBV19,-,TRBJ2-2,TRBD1,TGTGCCAGTAGTATTCTTAGGGGGCAACCCGGGGAGCTGTTTTTT,CASSILRGQPGELFF
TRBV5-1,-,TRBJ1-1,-,TGCGCCAGCAGCTTAACTCCAGGGGTGAACACTGAAGCTTTCTTT,CASSLTPGVNTEAFF
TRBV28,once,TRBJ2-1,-,TGTGCCAGCACCTCCTCCGGGAGTTCAAGCTCCTACAATGAGCAGTTCTTC,CASTSSGSSSSYNEQFF
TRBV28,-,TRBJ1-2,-,TGTGCCAGCAGTCCAGACATCTATGGCTACACCTTC,CASSPDIYGYTF
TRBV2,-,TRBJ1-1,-,TGTGCCAGCAATCCGGGATTGAACACTGAAGCTTTCTTT,CASNPGLNTEAFF
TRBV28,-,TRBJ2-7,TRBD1,TGTGCCAGCCGGACAGGGGGCTACGAGCAGTACTTC,CASRTGGYEQYF
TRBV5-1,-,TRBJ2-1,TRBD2,TGCGCCAGCAGCCCTGGGACTAGCGGGGGGGTGGTAACCCATGAGCAGTTCTTC,CASSPGTSGGVVTHEQFF
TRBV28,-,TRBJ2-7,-,TGTGCCAGCAGTGTCAACAGGGACCCATACGAGCAGTACTTC,CASSVNRDPYEQYF
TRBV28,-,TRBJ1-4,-,TGTGCCAGCAGTTTCGGGTCTAATGAAAAACTGTTTTTT,CASSFGSNEKLFF